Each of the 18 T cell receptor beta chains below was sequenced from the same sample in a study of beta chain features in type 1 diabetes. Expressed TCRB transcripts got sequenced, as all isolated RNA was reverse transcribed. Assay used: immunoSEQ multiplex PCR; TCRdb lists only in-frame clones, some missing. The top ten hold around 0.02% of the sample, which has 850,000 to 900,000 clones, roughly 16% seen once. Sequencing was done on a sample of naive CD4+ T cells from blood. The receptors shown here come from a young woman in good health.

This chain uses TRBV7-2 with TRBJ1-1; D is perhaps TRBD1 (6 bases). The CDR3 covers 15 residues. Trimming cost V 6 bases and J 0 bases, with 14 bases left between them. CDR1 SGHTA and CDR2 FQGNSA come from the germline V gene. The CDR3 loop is CASRPPQGLNTEAFF. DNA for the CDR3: TGTGCCAGCAGACCCCCCCAGGGGCTGAACACTGAAGCTTTCTTT.

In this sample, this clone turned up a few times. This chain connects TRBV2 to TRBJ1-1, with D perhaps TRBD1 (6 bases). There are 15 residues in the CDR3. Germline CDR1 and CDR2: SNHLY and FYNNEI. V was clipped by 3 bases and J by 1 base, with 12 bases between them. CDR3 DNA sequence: TGTGCCAGCAGTGATTTGGGGACAAAGAACACTGAAGCTTTCTTT. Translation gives CASSDLGTKNTEAFF.

The CDR3 DNA reads as TGTGCCAGTAGTCCCCGGGGACAGGATAGCTCCTACGAGCAGTACTTC. Translating it yields CASSPRGQDSSYEQYF. This chain connects TRBV19 to TRBJ2-7; 8 nucleotides line up with TRBD1. This CDR3 spans 16 amino acids. The germline gives CDR1 LNHDA, CDR2 SQIVND (reference sequence). After removal of 5 bases from V and 0 bases from J, the junction contained 9 bases not matched to a gene.

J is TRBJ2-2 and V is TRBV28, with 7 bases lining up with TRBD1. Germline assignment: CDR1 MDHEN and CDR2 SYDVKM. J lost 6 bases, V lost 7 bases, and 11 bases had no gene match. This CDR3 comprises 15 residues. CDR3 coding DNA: TGTGCCAGCAAAAGAGGGGGCCCCACCGCCGGGGAGCTGTTTTTT. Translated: CASKRGGPTAGELFF.

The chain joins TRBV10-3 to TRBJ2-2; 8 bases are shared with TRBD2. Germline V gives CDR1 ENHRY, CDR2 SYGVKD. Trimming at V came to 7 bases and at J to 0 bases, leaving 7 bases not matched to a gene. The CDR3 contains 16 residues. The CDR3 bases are TGTGCCATCACCGGGCTAGCGGGTGCGAACACCGGGGAGCTGTTTTTT. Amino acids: CAITGLAGANTGELFF.

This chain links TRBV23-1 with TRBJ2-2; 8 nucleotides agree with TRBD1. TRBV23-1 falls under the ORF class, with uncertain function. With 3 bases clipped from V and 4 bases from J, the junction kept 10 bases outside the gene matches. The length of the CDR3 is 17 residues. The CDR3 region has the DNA TGCGCCAGCAGTCATTGTGCAGGACAGGGACCCACCGGGGAGCTGTTTTTT. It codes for CASSHCAGQGPTGELFF.

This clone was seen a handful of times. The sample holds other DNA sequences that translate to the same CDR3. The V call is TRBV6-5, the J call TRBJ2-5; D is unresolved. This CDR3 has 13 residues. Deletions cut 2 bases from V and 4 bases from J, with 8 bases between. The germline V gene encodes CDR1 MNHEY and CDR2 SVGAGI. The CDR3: CASSYRPRETQYF. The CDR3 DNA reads TGTGCCAGCAGTTACCGCCCCCGAGAGACCCAGTACTTC.

CDR3 sequence: CASSRGGGTTDTQYF. The CDR3 DNA follows: TGTGCCAGCAGCCGAGGTGGAGGGACCACAGATACGCAGTATTTT. The gene calls are TRBV7-2 and TRBJ2-3; maybe TRBD2 (6 bases). The V and J ends lost 5 bases and 2 bases respectively, with 14 bases between them. The CDR3 covers 15 residues. Germline V gives CDR1 SGHTA, CDR2 FQGNSA. The full variable domain, rest sourced from reference TRBV7-2 and TRBJ2-3, is GAGVSQSPSNKVTEKGKDVELRCDPISGHTALYWYRQSLGQGLEFLIYFQGNSAPDKSGLPSDRFSAERTGGSVSTLTIQRTQQEDSAVYLCASSRGGGTTDTQYFGPGTRLTVL.

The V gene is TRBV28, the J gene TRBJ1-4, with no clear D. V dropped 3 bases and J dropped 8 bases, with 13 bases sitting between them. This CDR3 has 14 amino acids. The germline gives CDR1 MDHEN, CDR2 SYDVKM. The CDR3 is CASSFGREGEKLFF. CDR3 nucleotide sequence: TGTGCCAGCAGTTTCGGACGGGAGGGCGAAAAACTGTTTTTT.

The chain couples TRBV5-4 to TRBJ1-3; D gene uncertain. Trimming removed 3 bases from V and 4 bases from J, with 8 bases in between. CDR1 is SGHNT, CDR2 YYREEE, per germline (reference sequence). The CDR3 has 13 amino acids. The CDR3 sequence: CASSSADGNTIYF. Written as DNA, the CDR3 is TGTGCCAGCAGCTCGGCAGACGGAAACACCATATATTTT.

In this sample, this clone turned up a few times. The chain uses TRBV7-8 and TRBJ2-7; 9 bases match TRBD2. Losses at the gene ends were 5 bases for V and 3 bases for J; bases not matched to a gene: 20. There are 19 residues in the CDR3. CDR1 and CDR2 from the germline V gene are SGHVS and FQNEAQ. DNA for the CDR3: TGTGCCAGCAGCCCGCGGCGGGCAGGGCTAGCGGGACTAAGCTACGAGCAGTACTTC. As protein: CASSPRRAGLAGLSYEQYF.

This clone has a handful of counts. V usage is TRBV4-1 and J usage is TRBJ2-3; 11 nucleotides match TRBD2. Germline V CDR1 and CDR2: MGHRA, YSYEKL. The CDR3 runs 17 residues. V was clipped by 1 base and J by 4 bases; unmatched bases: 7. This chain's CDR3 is CASSQGAVAGGPDTQYF. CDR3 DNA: TGCGCCAGCAGCCAAGGCGCCGTAGCGGGAGGGCCAGATACGCAGTATTTT.

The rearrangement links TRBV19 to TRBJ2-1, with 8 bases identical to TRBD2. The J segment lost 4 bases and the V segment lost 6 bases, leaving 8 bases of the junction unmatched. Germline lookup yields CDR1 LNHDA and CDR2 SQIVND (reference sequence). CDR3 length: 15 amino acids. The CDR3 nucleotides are TGTGCCAGTAGCACTCTAGCGGGCCTATACAATGAGCAGTTCTTC. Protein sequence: CASSTLAGLYNEQFF.

The CDR3: CASRSRTGHDATGELFF. CDR3 in DNA: TGTGCCAGCAGATCTAGGACAGGACACGATGCCACCGGGGAGCTGTTTTTT. The chain couples TRBV27 to TRBJ2-2; 7 nucleotides agree with TRBD1. The CDR3 is 17 residues long. J lost 4 bases, V lost 6 bases, and 14 bases had no gene match. Germline V gene sequence: CDR1 MNHEY, CDR2 SMNVEV (reference sequence).

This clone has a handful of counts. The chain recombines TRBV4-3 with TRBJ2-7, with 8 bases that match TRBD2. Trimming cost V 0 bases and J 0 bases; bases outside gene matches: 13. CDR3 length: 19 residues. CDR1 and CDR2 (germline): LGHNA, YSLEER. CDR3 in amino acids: CASSQDQGTRGTYSYEQYF. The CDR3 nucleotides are TGCGCCAGCAGCCAAGATCAAGGGACTAGGGGGACTTACTCCTACGAGCAGTACTTC.

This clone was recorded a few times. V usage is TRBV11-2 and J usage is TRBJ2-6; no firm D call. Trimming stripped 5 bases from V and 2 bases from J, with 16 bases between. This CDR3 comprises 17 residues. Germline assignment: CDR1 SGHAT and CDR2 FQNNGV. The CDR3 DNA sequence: TGTGCCAGCAGCACCGGGCCGTTCCGAACTGGGGCCAACGTCCTGACTTTC. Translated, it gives CASSTGPFRTGANVLTF.

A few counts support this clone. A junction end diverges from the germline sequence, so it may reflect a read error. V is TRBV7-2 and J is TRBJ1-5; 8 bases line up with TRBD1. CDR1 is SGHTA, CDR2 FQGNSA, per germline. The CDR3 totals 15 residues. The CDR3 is CASTLGQGEGQPQHF. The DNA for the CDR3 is TGTGCCAGCACCTTAGGACAGGGCGAAGGTCAGCCCCAGCATTTT.

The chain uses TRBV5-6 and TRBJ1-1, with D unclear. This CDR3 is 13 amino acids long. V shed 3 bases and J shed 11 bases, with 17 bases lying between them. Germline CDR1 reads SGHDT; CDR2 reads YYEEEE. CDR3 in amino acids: CASSSAGLSWAFF. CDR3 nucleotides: TGTGCCAGCAGCTCGGCCGGACTCTCTTGGGCTTTCTTT.